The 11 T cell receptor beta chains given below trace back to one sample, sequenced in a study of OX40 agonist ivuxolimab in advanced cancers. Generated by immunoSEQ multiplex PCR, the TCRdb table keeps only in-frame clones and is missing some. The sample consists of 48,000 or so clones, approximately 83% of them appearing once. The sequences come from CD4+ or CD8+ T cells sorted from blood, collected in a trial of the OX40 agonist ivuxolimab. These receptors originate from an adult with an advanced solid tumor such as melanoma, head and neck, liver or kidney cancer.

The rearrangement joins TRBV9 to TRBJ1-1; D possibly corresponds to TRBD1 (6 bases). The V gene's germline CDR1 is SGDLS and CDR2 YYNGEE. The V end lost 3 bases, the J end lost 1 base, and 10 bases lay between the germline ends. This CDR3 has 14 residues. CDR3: CASSAQDRNTEAFF. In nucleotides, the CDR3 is TGTGCCAGCAGCGCCCAGGACAGGAACACTGAAGCTTTCTTT. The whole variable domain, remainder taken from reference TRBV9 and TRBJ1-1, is DSGVTQTPKHLITATGQRVTLRCSPRSGDLSVYWYQQSLDQGLQFLIQYYNGEERAKGNILERFSAQQFPDLHSELNLSSLELGDSALYFCASSAQDRNTEAFFGQGTRLTVV.

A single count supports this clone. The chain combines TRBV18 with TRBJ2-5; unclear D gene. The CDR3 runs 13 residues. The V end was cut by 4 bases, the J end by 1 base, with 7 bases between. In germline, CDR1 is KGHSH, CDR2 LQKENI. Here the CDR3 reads CASSLNVQETQYF. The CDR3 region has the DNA TGTGCCAGCTCACTCAATGTCCAAGAGACCCAGTACTTC. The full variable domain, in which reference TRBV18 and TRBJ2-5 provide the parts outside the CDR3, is NAGVMQNPRHLVRRRGQEARLRCSPMKGHSHVYWYRQLPEEGLKFMVYLQKENIIDESGMPKERFSAEFPKEGPSILRIQQVVRGDSAAYFCASSLNVQETQYFGPGTRLLVL.

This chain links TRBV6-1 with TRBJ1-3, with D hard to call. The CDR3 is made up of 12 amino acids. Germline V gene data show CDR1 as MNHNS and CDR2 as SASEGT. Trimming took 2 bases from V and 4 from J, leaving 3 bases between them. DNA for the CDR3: TGTGCCAGCAGTGAACCCGGAAACACCATATATTTT. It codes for CASSEPGNTIYF.

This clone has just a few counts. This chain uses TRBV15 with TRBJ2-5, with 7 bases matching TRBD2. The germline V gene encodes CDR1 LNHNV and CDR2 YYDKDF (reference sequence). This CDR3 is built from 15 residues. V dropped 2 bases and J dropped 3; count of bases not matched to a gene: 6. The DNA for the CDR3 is TGTGCCACCAGCAGATTACAGCGGGGAAAAGAGACCCAGTACTTC. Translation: CATSRLQRGKETQYF.

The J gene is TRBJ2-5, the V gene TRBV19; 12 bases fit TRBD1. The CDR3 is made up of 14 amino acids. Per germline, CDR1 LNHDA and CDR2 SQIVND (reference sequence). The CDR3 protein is CASRDRGREETQYF. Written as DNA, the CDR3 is TGTGCATCCCGGGACAGGGGGCGCGAAGAGACCCAGTACTTC. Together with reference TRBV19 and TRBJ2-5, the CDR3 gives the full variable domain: DGGITQSPKYLFRKEGQNVTLSCEQNLNHDAMYWYRQDPGQGLRLIYYSQIVNDFQKGDIAEGYSVSREKKESFPLTVTSAQKNPTAFYLCASRDRGREETQYFGPGTRLLVL.

DNA for the CDR3: TGTGCCAGCCTGACCACGGGGGATGGCTATGGCTACACCTTC. Residues: CASLTTGDGYGYTF. This chain connects TRBV6-5 to TRBJ1-2, with D tentatively TRBD1 (5 bases). The V and J ends lost 8 bases and 4 bases respectively, with 17 bases between them. Germline values: CDR1 MNHEY, CDR2 SVGAGI. This CDR3 is 14 amino acids long.

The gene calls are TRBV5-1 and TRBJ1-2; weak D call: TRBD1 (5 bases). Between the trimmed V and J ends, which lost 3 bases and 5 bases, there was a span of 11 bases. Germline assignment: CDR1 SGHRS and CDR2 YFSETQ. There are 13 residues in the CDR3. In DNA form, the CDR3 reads TGCGCCAGCAGCTCCGACAGTATGTATGGCTACACCTTC. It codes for CASSSDSMYGYTF.

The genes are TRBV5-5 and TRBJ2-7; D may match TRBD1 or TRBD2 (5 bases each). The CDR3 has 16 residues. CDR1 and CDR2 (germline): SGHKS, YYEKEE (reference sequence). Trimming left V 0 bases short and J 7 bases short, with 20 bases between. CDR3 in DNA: TGTGCCAGCAGCTTGGTGGCAGGGCTCGGGGCGGCTGAGCAGTACTTC. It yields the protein CASSLVAGLGAAEQYF. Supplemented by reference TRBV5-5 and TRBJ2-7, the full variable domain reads DAGVTQSPTHLIKTRGQQVTLRCSPISGHKSVSWYQQVLGQGPQFIFQYYEKEERGRGNFPDRFSARQFPNYSSELNVNALLLGDSALYLCASSLVAGLGAAEQYFGPGTRLTVT.

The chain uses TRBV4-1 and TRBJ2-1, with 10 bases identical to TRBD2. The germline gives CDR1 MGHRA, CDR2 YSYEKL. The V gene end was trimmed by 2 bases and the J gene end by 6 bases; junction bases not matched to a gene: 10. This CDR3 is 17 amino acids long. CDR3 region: CASSQSESGGAFNEQFF. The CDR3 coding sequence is TGCGCCAGCAGCCAAAGCGAGAGCGGGGGGGCTTTCAATGAGCAGTTCTTC.

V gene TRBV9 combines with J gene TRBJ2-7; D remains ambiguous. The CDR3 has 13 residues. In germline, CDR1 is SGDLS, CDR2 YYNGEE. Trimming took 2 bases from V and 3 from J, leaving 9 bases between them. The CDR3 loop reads CASSVGQNYEQYF. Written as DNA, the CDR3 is TGTGCCAGCAGCGTTGGGCAAAACTACGAGCAGTACTTC.

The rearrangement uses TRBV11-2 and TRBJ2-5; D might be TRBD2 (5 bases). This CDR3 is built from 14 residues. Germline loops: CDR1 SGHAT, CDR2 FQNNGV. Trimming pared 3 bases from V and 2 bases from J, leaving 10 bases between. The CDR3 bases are TGTGCCAGCAGCTTTGGAGGTGGACAAGAGACCCAGTACTTC. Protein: CASSFGGGQETQYF.